This T cell receptor (beta chain) was sequenced during a study of T cells in Graves' hyperthyroidism and ophthalmopathy (dated by TCRdb to the late 2010s). About the study as a whole: Peripheral blood samples were taken at the time of initial diagnosis, prior to any treatment. The paper describes TCR Vbeta CDR3 sequencing of fewer than 150 peripheral blood samples, made up of 43 ophthalmopathy patients, approximately 73 hyperthyroidism patients and 17 progressor patients. The roughly 100 discovery patients were randomly divided into training and test sets at a 7:3 ratio. After blood sampling, hyperthyroidism patients were treated with methimazole at a starting dose of 30 mg daily, and ophthalmopathy patients were treated with high-dose intravenous methylprednisolone. Prospective prediction of ophthalmopathy was tested in an independent validation cohort consisting of about 19 hyperthyroidism patients and around 17 patients who later progressed to ophthalmopathy. In more than 5 Graves' hyperthyroidism patients, the study also compared T-cell repertoires from thyroid tissue with T-cell repertoires from blood. A discovery cohort of roughly 96 patients, 43 with Graves' ophthalmopathy and about 58 with stable Graves' hyperthyroidism, was used to find distinguishing TCR V-J signatures.

Graves' hyperthyroidism was defined as stable when no progression to ophthalmopathy occurred over 18 months of follow-up. Hyperthyroidism patients were newly diagnosed, had a disease duration of under 2 months, and were aged 18 to 65 years. Any patient with an uncontrolled infection, another autoimmune disease, pregnancy or lactation was excluded. Clinical symptoms, serum thyroxine and TRAb, thyroid ultrasound, and orbital computed tomography formed the basis for the diagnoses. Ficoll-Paque density gradient centrifugation was used to isolate PBMCs from around 9.1 ml of fresh peripheral blood. Total RNA was extracted using Trizol reagent, and RNA quality was assessed on an Agilent 2100 Bioanalyzer. This clonotype was observed a few times. The clone's antigen remains unknown. No much larger clone exists at a distance of one base, and base qualities are not known. Amplification of TCR beta CDR3 regions was carried out from RNA transcripts. The first round of RT-PCR for the TCR CDR3 was performed with the HTBI primer set and the Qiagen OneStep RT-PCR kit. Libraries were constructed in a second round of multiplex PCR, after which size selection and purification were carried out. The libraries were sequenced on an Illumina HiSeq2000 using paired-end 100 bp reads. Processing in the source paper ran as follows. Raw data were processed with SOAPnuke, discarding reads with adapters, uncalled bases, mean Phred below 15, or no exact constant-primer or identifier match. High-quality paired reads were merged using COPE v1.2.5, and each unique nucleotide sequence was defined as a clonotype. MiTCR v1.1 was used to align the clonotypes against IMGT TRBV, TRBD and TRBJ reference segments. The analysis included only V-J combinations with a frequency above 0.0001, which together covered roughly 99% of the repertoires. A TCS score was defined as the ratio between F50 (clonal expansion) and ExV (chaos), using BLOSUM62-based TCRdist between CDR3 peptides within each V-J. Welch's t-statistics and random forest reduced roughly 540 V-J features to 10 to 15, which were used in a naive Bayes classifier (R e1071). The Morisita-Horn index was used to measure how similar the thyroid and blood repertoires were. TCRdb cleaned the public reads at Q25 with fastp, built clones with MiXCR and kept in-frame beta chains. Rows merge per CDR3 protein into single entries with the most common DNA and genes. In this record, the V and J calls reflect TCRdb's handling and not the investigators' own analysis. The table for this sample lists around 720,000 distinct CDR3 sequences; 35% of them were counted only once. Together, the top ten hold roughly 30% of the sample.

Broad study findings and their caveats: In validation, the model predicted progression to ophthalmopathy a median of around six months before onset, with about 67% sensitivity and roughly 72% specificity. Most expanded thyroid clonotypes (frequency above 0.001) were also detected in blood, suggesting blood repertoires may reflect thyroid immune responses. No statistical method was used to fix the sample size in advance, and group allocation was not hidden from the investigators. Ophthalmopathy was separated from stable hyperthyroidism by a 13 V-J signature model, with around 88% sensitivity and about 81% specificity obtained in cross-validation and 80%/75% obtained in testing.

The junction shows trimming of 4 bases on V and 2 bases on J, plus 18 bases between the germline ends. The CDR3 covers 16 residues, taking in both the cysteine and the phenylalanine. The retained sequence is limited to the CDR3, 48 bases, with the frame set at the first base. The germline V gene gives CDR1 as SGHTA and CDR2 as FQGNSA. The sample comprised blood. This clonotype was obtained from a woman aged 35 to 49 with Graves' hyperthyroidism. Recombination joined TRBV7-2 with TRBJ2-7, with no confident D gene call. The DNA is TGTGCCAGCAGCTCAGACGTATTCGGTCTTGCCTACGAGCAGTACTTC. Its protein product is CASSSDVFGLAYEQYF.